The clone carrying this TCR beta chain appeared many times. The source material, RNA transcripts, was used to amplify TCR beta CDR3 regions. The TCR CDR3 first-round RT-PCR relied on the HTBI primer set. MiXCR was run by TCRdb on the multiplex PCR reads, yielding one entry per CDR3 protein. Of 330,000 or so distinct CDR3 sequences listed, 15% to 20% are singletons. This entry belongs to a study of T cells in Graves' hyperthyroidism and ophthalmopathy. The germline gives CDR1 LNHDA, CDR2 SQIVND (reference sequence). This CDR3 has 14 amino acids. Trimming pared 5 bases from V and 2 bases from J, leaving 12 bases between.

The clonotype comes from a middle-aged woman with Graves' ophthalmopathy. The sequenced material came from blood. The V and J genes are TRBV19 and TRBJ2-5; a weak D match, TRBD2 (6 bases). The CDR3 coding sequence is TGTGCCAGTAGTCCGACGGGACTGCAAGAGACCCAGTACTTC. Translation: CASSPTGLQETQYF.